This TCR beta chain appears in the sequencing data of a study of T cell repertoires in cytomegalovirus infection. Study results and limitations: Pooled public TCR beta family frequency picked out CMV carriers with the relevant HLA.

This clonotype was detected only a few times. Its antigen is not identified. Germline V gene sequence: CDR1 KGHSH, CDR2 LQKENI. The CDR3 is 14 residues long. Trimming left V 2 bases short and J 6 bases short, with 13 bases between. From the reads, TCRdb called clonotypes with MiXCR, one entry per CDR3 protein. The data contain hundreds of thousands of distinct CDR3 sequences, 15% to 20% of them singletons. The genes are TRBV18 and TRBJ1-2, with D maybe TRBD1 (6 bases). The clonotype was recovered from a human donor in good health (CMV status not recorded). Some clones in this sample may be carry-over from other donors' samples. The sample was PBMCs. In nucleotides, the CDR3 is TGTGCCAGCTCACCAGTACAGGGCGAGGATGGCTACACCTTC. Translation: CASSPVQGEDGYTF.